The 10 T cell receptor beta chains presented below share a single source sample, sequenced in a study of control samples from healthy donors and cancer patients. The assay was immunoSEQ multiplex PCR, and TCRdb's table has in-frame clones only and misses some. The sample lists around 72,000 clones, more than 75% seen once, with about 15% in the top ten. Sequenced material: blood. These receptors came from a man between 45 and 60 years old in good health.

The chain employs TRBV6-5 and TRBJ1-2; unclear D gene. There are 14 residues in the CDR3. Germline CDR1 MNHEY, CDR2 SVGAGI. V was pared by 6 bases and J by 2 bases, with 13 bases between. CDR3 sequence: CASSDQQRNYGYTF. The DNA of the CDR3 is TGTGCCAGCAGCGACCAACAGAGAAACTATGGCTACACCTTC.

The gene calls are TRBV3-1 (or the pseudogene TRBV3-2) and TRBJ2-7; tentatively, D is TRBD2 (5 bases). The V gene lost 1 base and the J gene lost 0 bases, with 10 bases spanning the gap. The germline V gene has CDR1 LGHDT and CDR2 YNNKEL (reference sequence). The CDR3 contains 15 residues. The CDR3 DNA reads TGTGCCAGCAGCCAAGGGCCTACTAGCTCCTACGAGCAGTACTTC. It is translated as CASSQGPTSSYEQYF.

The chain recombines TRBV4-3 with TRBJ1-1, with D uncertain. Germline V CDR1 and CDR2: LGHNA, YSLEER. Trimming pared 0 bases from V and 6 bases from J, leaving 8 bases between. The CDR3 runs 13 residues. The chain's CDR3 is CASSQDLGAEAFF. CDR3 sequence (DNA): TGCGCCAGCAGCCAAGACCTTGGAGCTGAAGCTTTCTTT.

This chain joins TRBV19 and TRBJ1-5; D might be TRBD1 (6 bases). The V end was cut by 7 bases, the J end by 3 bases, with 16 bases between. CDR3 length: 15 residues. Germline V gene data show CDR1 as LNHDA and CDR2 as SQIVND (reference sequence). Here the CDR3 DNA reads TGTGCCAGTACCGGAACAGGGTACGACAATCAGCCCCAGCATTTT. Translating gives CASTGTGYDNQPQHF.

The CDR3: CASSQGQVNTEAFF. DNA of the CDR3: TGCGCCAGCAGCCAGGGACAGGTGAACACTGAAGCTTTCTTT. This chain connects TRBV5-1 to TRBJ1-1; 8 bases match TRBD1. The CDR3 sequence is 14 residues long. Looked up from germline, CDR1 is SGHRS and CDR2 is YFSETQ. Trimming took 4 bases from V and 0 from J; bases not matched to a gene: 2.

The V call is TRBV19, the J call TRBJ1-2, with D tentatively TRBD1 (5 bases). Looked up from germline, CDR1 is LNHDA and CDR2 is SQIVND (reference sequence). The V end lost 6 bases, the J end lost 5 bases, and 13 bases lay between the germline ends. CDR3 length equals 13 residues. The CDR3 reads CASRMDTLYGYTF. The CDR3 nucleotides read TGTGCCAGTAGGATGGACACCCTTTATGGCTACACCTTC. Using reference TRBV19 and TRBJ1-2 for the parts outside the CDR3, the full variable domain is DGGITQSPKYLFRKEGQNVTLSCEQNLNHDAMYWYRQDPGQGLRLIYYSQIVNDFQKGDIAEGYSVSREKKESFPLTVTSAQKNPTAFYLCASRMDTLYGYTFGSGTRLTVV.

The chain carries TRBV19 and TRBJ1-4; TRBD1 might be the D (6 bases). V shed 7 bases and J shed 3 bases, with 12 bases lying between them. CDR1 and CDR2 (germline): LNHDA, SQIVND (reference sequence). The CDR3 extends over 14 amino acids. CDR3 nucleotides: TGTGCCAGTACCTTAGGGGGATCTAATGAAAAACTGTTTTTT. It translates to CASTLGGSNEKLFF.

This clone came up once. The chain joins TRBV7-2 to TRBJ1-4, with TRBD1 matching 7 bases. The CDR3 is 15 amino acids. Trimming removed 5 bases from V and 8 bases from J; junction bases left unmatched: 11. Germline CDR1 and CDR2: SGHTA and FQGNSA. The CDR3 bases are TGTGCCAGCAGCCAGGGGACAGCGGAGAGGGAAAAACTGTTTTTT. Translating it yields CASSQGTAEREKLFF.

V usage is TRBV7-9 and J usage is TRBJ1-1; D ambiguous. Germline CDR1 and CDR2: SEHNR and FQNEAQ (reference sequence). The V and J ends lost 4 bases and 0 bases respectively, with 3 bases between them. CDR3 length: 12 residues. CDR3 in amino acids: CASSYVNTEAFF. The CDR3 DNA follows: TGTGCCAGCAGCTACGTGAACACTGAAGCTTTCTTT. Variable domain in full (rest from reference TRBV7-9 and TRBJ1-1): DTGVSQNPRHKITKRGQNVTFRCDPISEHNRLYWYRQTLGQGPEFLTYFQNEAQLEKSRLLSDRFSAERPKGSFSTLEIQRTEQGDSAMYLCASSYVNTEAFFGQGTRLTVV.

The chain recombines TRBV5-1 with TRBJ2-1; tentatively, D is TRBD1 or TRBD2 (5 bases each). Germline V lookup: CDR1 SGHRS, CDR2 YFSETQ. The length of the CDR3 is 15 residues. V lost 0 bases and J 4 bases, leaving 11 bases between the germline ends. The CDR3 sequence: CASSLDGTAYNEQFF. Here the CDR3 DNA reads TGCGCCAGCAGCTTGGATGGGACGGCATACAATGAGCAGTTCTTC.